These 3 T cell receptor beta chains were all obtained from the same sample, sequenced in a study of blood T cell repertoires in COVID-19. TCRdb's table, derived via immunoSEQ multiplex PCR, lists solely in-frame clones and lacks some. The sample contains about 190,000 clones, less than 90% of which appear only once. Sequencing was done on a sample of peripheral blood. Source of these receptors: a man under 40 with acute or convalescent COVID-19.

CDR3 loop: CASSLGGVVYEQYF. DNA for the CDR3: TGTGCCAGCAGTTTAGGAGGGGTAGTCTACGAGCAGTACTTC. This chain uses TRBV28 with TRBJ2-7; D possibly corresponds to TRBD2 (6 bases). The CDR3 contains 14 residues. Per the germline V gene, CDR1 is MDHEN and CDR2 is SYDVKM. Trimming shortened V by 2 bases and J by 3 bases, and 11 bases separated the two germline ends.

This clone occurred once. The chain has TRBV5-1 and TRBJ2-1; D remains unclear. The CDR3 sequence is 13 residues long. Germline values: CDR1 SGHRS, CDR2 YFSETQ. V was clipped by 2 bases and J by 4 bases, with 7 bases between them. The CDR3 DNA reads as TGCGCCAGCAGCTTTTCTCCTTACAATGAGCAGTTCTTC. Translation gives CASSFSPYNEQFF.

The J gene is TRBJ2-1, the V gene TRBV3-1 (or the pseudogene TRBV3-2); TRBD2 aligns across 12 bases. The CDR3 is 20 residues long. V gave up 4 bases and J gave up 0 bases; unmatched junction bases: 13. The germline V gene encodes CDR1 LGHDT and CDR2 YNNKEL (reference sequence). The CDR3 sequence is CASSPHQLAGGLSSYNEQFF. CDR3 nucleotide sequence: TGTGCCAGCAGCCCACACCAACTAGCGGGAGGACTAAGCTCCTACAATGAGCAGTTCTTC.